This passage covers 4 T cell receptor beta chains from one sample sequenced in a study of metastatic and nonmetastatic thyroid tumors. Using MiXCR, TCRdb re-called clones from the PCR reads. The sample has about 27,000 clones; about 15% are singletons. There were no patients who had received any treatment before thyroid surgery. The sequencing sample was made of blood. The receptors were sampled from a male donor with papillary thyroid cancer or a benign thyroid nodule (not recorded which). Some clones in this sample may be carry-over from other donors' samples.

This clone occurred many times. This rearrangement joins TRBV11-2 to TRBJ2-2, with D unclear. V dropped 7 bases and J dropped 0 bases, with 18 bases sitting between them. The germline gives CDR1 SGHAT, CDR2 FQNNGV. This CDR3 is built from 17 residues. CDR3 sequence reads: CASTLFNWAPNTGELFF. The CDR3 DNA is TGTGCCAGCACCCTCTTTAACTGGGCCCCGAACACCGGGGAGCTGTTTTTT. The whole variable domain, filled in from reference TRBV11-2 and TRBJ2-2, reads EAGVAQSPRYKIIEKRQSVAFWCNPISGHATLYWYQQILGQGPKLLIQFQNNGVVDDSQLPKDRFSAERLKGVDSTLKIQPAKLEDSAVYLCASTLFNWAPNTGELFFGEGSRLTVL.

This clone was counted ten times or more. The chain links TRBV7-3 to TRBJ2-5; D is ambiguous. V was trimmed by 0 bases and J by 3 bases, leaving 14 bases between them. The CDR3 has 16 residues. CDR1 is SGHTA and CDR2 is FQGTGA in the germline V gene. Here the CDR3 DNA reads TGTGCCAGCAGCTTAACGGTTGGAATAGGGAAAGAGACCCAGTACTTC. Its protein is CASSLTVGIGKETQYF.

This rearrangement joins TRBV30 to TRBJ2-1; D might be TRBD2 (7 bases). Trimming shortened V by 1 base and J by 3 bases, and 13 bases separated the two germline ends. Germline V gene lookup returns CDR1 GTSNPN and CDR2 SVGIG (reference sequence). This CDR3 is 15 amino acids long. CDR3 nucleotides: TGTGCCTGGAGTGAGTGGGGGGGCAACTACAATGAGCAGTTCTTC. Protein product: CAWSEWGGNYNEQFF.

The CDR3 loop is CASSLGSSYNEQFF. DNA of the CDR3: TGTGCCAGCAGCTTGGGCAGCTCCTACAATGAGCAGTTCTTC. The chain links TRBV5-8 to TRBJ2-1, with D unclear. Germline CDR1 is SGHTS and CDR2 is YDEGEE. There are 14 residues in the CDR3. V was pared by 0 bases and J by 0 bases, with 4 bases between.